This T cell receptor (beta chain) was sequenced during a study of blood T cell repertoires in COVID-19. Across the whole study: COVID-19 samples, acute and convalescent, were from the United States, Italy and Spain. The cDNA or gDNA used as material had been derived from T cells, B-cell-depleted T cells, or PBMCs.

This CDR3 has 14 amino acids. V gave up 9 bases and J gave up 4 bases; unmatched junction bases: 9. The germline V gene has CDR1 MNHEY and CDR2 SVGEGT. As originally analysed: Scientists estimated how many nucleated cells there were by amplifying reference gene primers. The method was immunoSEQ multiplex PCR; TCRdb's version includes in-frame clones alone and lacks a portion of them. That table gives V, J and clone size, and the DNA gave D and trimming. The sample gives about 140,000 clones, around 80% of which show up once; roughly 3.6% is in the top ten. The rearrangement uses TRBV6-2 or TRBV6-3 and TRBJ2-1, with 7 bases matching TRBD2. Material: peripheral blood. The TCR was taken from a man aged 55 to 70 with acute or convalescent COVID-19. The CDR3 is CASSGPFLYNEQFF. The CDR3 DNA follows: TGTGCCAGTAGCGGGCCTTTTTTATACAATGAGCAGTTCTTC.